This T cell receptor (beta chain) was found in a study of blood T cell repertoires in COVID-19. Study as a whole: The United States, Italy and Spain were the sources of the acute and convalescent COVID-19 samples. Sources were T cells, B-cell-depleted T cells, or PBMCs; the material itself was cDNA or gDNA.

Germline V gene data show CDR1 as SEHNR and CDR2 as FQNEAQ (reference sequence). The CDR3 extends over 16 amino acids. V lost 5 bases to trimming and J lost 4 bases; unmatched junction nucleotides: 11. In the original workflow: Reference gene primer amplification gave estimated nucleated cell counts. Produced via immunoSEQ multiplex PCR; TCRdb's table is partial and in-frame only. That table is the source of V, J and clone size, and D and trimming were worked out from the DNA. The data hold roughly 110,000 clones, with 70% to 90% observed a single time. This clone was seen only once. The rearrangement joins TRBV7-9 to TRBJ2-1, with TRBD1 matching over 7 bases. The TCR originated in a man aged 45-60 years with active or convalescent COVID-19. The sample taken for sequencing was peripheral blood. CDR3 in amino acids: CASSLTGTDHYNEQFF. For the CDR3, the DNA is TGTGCCAGCAGCCTCACCGGGACAGATCATTACAATGAGCAGTTCTTC.